One and the same sample provided the 27 T cell receptor beta chains below, sequenced in a study of shared clonotypes between healthy human individuals. Assay: immunoSEQ multiplex PCR; the TCRdb copy retains only in-frame clones and omits some. The table lists some 2,500,000 clones, over 85% of them singletons. The sequencing input was naive CD4+ T cells from PBMCs. Stated subset: CD45RA+ positively selected. The receptors were gathered from a man in his late teens or twenties in good health. Some clones in this sample may be carry-over from other donors' samples.

The chain is built from TRBV5-8 and TRBJ2-2, with 8 bases lining up with TRBD1. Trimming cost V 0 bases and J 2 bases; bases outside gene matches: 3. The germline CDR1 and CDR2 sequences are SGHTS and YDEGEE. The CDR3 consists of 16 residues. The DNA for the CDR3 is TGTGCCAGCAGCTTGGGTGACAGGGGAAACACCGGGGAGCTGTTTTTT. This codes for CASSLGDRGNTGELFF. Combining the CDR3 with reference TRBV5-8 and TRBJ2-2 gives the whole variable domain EAGVTQSPTHLIKTRGQQATLRCSPISGHTSVYWYQQALGLGLQFLLWYDEGEERNRGNFPPRFSGRQFPNYSSELNVNALELEDSALYLCASSLGDRGNTGELFFGEGSRLTVL.

CDR3 sequence reads: CASSRRSSQETQYF. The CDR3 bases are TGTGCCAGCAGCAGACGGAGCAGTCAAGAGACCCAGTACTTC. The chain joins TRBV7-8 to TRBJ2-5; D gene uncertain. V was clipped by 5 bases and J by 2 bases, with 12 bases between them. CDR1 SGHVS and CDR2 FQNEAQ come from the germline V gene. CDR3 size: 14 residues.

CDR3 protein: CASSLEAGAETQYF. The CDR3 DNA reads TGTGCCAGCAGCTTAGAAGCAGGAGCAGAGACCCAGTACTTC. The V gene is TRBV11-3, the J gene TRBJ2-5, with unresolved D. Germline values: CDR1 SGHNT, CDR2 YENEEA. V was trimmed by 0 bases and J by 4 bases, leaving 9 bases between them. This CDR3 has 14 amino acids.

This clone appeared once. This chain uses TRBV7-3 with TRBJ1-2; 9 bases align to TRBD1. This CDR3 contains 15 residues. V trimming: 0 bases; J trimming: 3 bases; junction bases outside the gene matches: 2. Germline CDR1 reads SGHTA; CDR2 reads FQGTGA. As DNA, the CDR3 is TGTGCCAGCAGCTTAACCCGGGACAGGGACTATGGCTACACCTTC. It translates to CASSLTRDRDYGYTF.

The rearrangement joins TRBV10-2 to TRBJ1-2; weak D call: TRBD1 (5 bases). Trimming pared 2 bases from V and 4 bases from J, leaving 20 bases between. The CDR3 covers 17 residues. CDR1 and CDR2 (germline): WSHSY, SAAADI. CDR3 sequence (DNA): TGCGCCAGCAGTGAGAGTTTACGGCAGGGCCTTATCTATGGCTACACCTTC. Translation gives CASSESLRQGLIYGYTF.

CDR3 DNA: TGTGCCACCAGCAGCTATAGCGGGAGGGCTAAAGATACGCAGTATTTT. Its protein is CATSSYSGRAKDTQYF. The V gene is TRBV15, the J gene TRBJ2-3; 11 nucleotides agree with TRBD2. Germline CDR1 reads LNHNV; CDR2 reads YYDKDF (reference sequence). V trimming: 3 bases; J trimming: 5 bases; junction bases outside the gene matches: 7. The CDR3 has 16 residues.

The CDR3 coding sequence is TGTGCCAGCAGTTTCGGGGGCAGGGGTGGTGAGACCCAGTACTTC. Translation gives CASSFGGRGGETQYF. The J gene is TRBJ2-5, the V gene TRBV28; either TRBD1 or TRBD2 may fit D (6 bases each). The CDR3 is 15 residues long. Germline V gene sequence: CDR1 MDHEN, CDR2 SYDVKM. V lost 3 bases to trimming and J lost 5 bases, with 16 bases between them.

This clone was seen only a few times. V and J are TRBV6-5 and TRBJ2-3, with 7 bases identical to TRBD1. Unmatched junction bases numbered 13, after V lost 6 bases and J lost 7 bases. Germline V gene lookup returns CDR1 MNHEY and CDR2 SVGAGI. The CDR3 is made up of 15 amino acids. The CDR3 protein is CASSYREGATNTQYF. The CDR3 nucleotides read TGTGCCAGCAGCTACCGAGAGGGGGCGACCAATACGCAGTATTTT.

The rearrangement uses TRBV2 and TRBJ1-1; a possible D gene is TRBD1 (5 bases). The V gene lost 6 bases and the J gene lost 1 base, with 9 bases spanning the gap. The V gene's germline CDR1 is SNHLY and CDR2 FYNNEI. The CDR3 runs 13 residues. CDR3 protein: CASSLGGNTEAFF. CDR3 DNA: TGTGCCAGCAGCCTGGGGGGGAACACTGAAGCTTTCTTT.

Points on this clone: The sample holds other DNA sequences that translate to the same CDR3. The chain carries TRBV5-1 and TRBJ2-7; tentative D call: TRBD1 (6 bases). The V gene lost 4 bases and the J gene lost 6 bases, with 11 bases spanning the gap. In germline, CDR1 is SGHRS, CDR2 YFSETQ. This CDR3 comprises 12 residues. CDR3 bases: TGCGCCAGCAGCCTAGACAGGCTCGAGCAGTACTTC. It is translated as CASSLDRLEQYF. The entire variable domain, with the rest obtained from reference TRBV5-1 and TRBJ2-7, is as follows: KAGVTQTPRYLIKTRGQQVTLSCSPISGHRSVSWYQQTPGQGLQFLFEYFSETQRNKGNFPGRFSGRQFSNSRSEMNVSTLELGDSALYLCASSLDRLEQYFGPGTRLTVT.

Concerning this clone: Other DNA sequences within the sample encode an identical CDR3. J is TRBJ2-7 and V is TRBV5-1, with a possible D match to TRBD1 (5 bases). The CDR3 is 13 amino acids. V lost 0 bases and J 3 bases, leaving 7 bases between the germline ends. CDR1 is SGHRS and CDR2 is YFSETQ in the germline V gene. The CDR3: CASSLDRNYEQYF. The CDR3 region has the DNA TGCGCCAGCAGCTTGGACAGGAACTACGAGCAGTACTTC.

The chain employs TRBV10-1 and TRBJ2-5; D is perhaps TRBD1 or TRBD2 (5 bases each). The germline CDR1 and CDR2 sequences are WNHNN and SYGVQD (reference sequence). CDR3 length equals 12 residues. Trimming removed 6 bases from V and 5 bases from J, with 10 bases in between. The CDR3 sequence is CASRGDGETQYF. The CDR3 DNA is TGCGCCAGCAGGGGGGACGGGGAGACCCAGTACTTC.

The gene calls are TRBV28 and TRBJ1-2; D ambiguous. The CDR3 runs 12 residues. The germline CDR1 and CDR2 sequences are MDHEN and SYDVKM. V lost 2 bases and J lost 6, with 7 bases in between. CDR3 residues: CASSLRRDGYTF. CDR3 nucleotides: TGTGCCAGCAGTTTACGTCGGGATGGCTACACCTTC.

The chain employs TRBV4-3 and TRBJ2-2, with 7 bases that match TRBD2. This CDR3 contains 16 residues. Germline V lookup: CDR1 LGHNA, CDR2 YSLEER. Trimming cost V 5 bases and J 6 bases; bases outside gene matches: 12. This CDR3 reads CASSSSGTGSPGELFF. The DNA of the CDR3 is TGCGCCAGCAGCTCAAGCGGGACGGGTTCCCCCGGGGAGCTGTTTTTT.

The CDR3 loop is CASSPLTSGATDTQYF. CDR3 nucleotides: TGCGCCAGCAGCCCTTTGACTAGCGGGGCCACAGATACGCAGTATTTT. The chain has TRBV4-1 and TRBJ2-3; 11 nucleotides line up with TRBD2. The junction had 5 bases not matched to a gene; V was cut back by 4 bases and J by 2 bases. Germline values: CDR1 MGHRA, CDR2 YSYEKL. The CDR3 runs to 16 residues.

The chain employs TRBV6-5 and TRBJ2-5; D perhaps matches TRBD2 (5 bases). Deletions cut 0 bases from V and 5 bases from J, with 13 bases between. The CDR3 covers 15 residues. Germline loops: CDR1 MNHEY, CDR2 SVGAGI. CDR3 sequence: CASSYSSRGYETQYF. The DNA of the CDR3 is TGTGCCAGCAGTTACTCGAGCCGGGGATACGAGACCCAGTACTTC.

The rearrangement joins TRBV28 to TRBJ2-7; perhaps TRBD2 as D (5 bases). Per the germline V gene, CDR1 is MDHEN and CDR2 is SYDVKM. The CDR3 consists of 15 residues. The ends were cut back, 1 base at V and 4 bases at J, with 14 bases in the middle. CDR3: CASSLSFPRGYEQYF. In nucleotides, the CDR3 is TGTGCCAGCAGTTTATCCTTTCCTCGGGGTTACGAGCAGTACTTC.

The J gene is TRBJ1-2, the V gene TRBV28; no definite D call. The germline V gene encodes CDR1 MDHEN and CDR2 SYDVKM. V was pared by 10 bases and J by 6 bases, with 18 bases between. CDR3 size: 13 residues. CDR3 sequence reads: CATGPGTIDGYTF. The CDR3 DNA reads TGTGCCACCGGGCCGGGTACCATCGATGGCTACACCTTC.

V and J are TRBV7-2 and TRBJ1-1; 9 bases fit TRBD1. V shed 5 bases, J shed 6 bases, and the junction held 7 bases outside the gene matches. CDR3 length: 14 amino acids. The germline gives CDR1 SGHTA, CDR2 FQGNSA. CDR3 DNA: TGTGCCAGCAGCCCAGGGACAGGGTACGCTGAAGCTTTCTTT. Its translation is CASSPGTGYAEAFF.

The chain employs TRBV19 and TRBJ2-5, with TRBD2 matching over 9 bases. The V gene's germline CDR1 is LNHDA and CDR2 SQIVND (reference sequence). There are 16 residues in the CDR3. V shed 3 bases and J 9 bases; nucleotides not matched to a gene: 14. The CDR3 DNA follows: TGTGCCAGTAGTATCGCTAGCGGGGCCTCCTTTGGGGCCCAGTACTTC. Translation gives CASSIASGASFGAQYF.

The J gene is TRBJ1-4, the V gene TRBV6-1, with 7 bases lining up with TRBD1. With 2 bases clipped from V and 5 bases from J, the junction kept 8 bases outside the gene matches. Germline V CDR1 and CDR2: MNHNS, SASEGT. The CDR3 runs to 16 residues. The CDR3: CASSEPPTGSNEKLFF. DNA for the CDR3: TGTGCCAGCAGTGAACCTCCGACAGGGTCGAATGAAAAACTGTTTTTT.

The V call is TRBV7-2, the J call TRBJ2-1; D unclear. This CDR3 comprises 14 residues. The ends were cut back, 0 bases at V and 6 bases at J, with 9 bases in the middle. CDR1 and CDR2 from the germline V gene are SGHTA and FQGNSA. The CDR3 loop reads CASSLAQTPNEQFF. DNA of the CDR3: TGTGCCAGCAGCTTAGCGCAAACCCCCAATGAGCAGTTCTTC.

The chain's CDR3 is CASSLPQDMNTEAFF. The CDR3 DNA reads TGTGCCAGCAGTTTACCGCAGGATATGAACACTGAAGCTTTCTTT. This chain uses TRBV28 with TRBJ1-1; unclear D gene. The V and J ends lost 2 bases and 0 bases respectively, with 10 bases between them. There are 15 residues in the CDR3. Germline lookup yields CDR1 MDHEN and CDR2 SYDVKM.

The gene calls are TRBV7-9 and TRBJ2-2; TRBD2 aligns across 8 bases. The CDR3 spans 17 residues. Germline CDR1 SEHNR, CDR2 FQNEAQ (reference sequence). Unmatched junction bases numbered 12, after V lost 6 bases and J lost 3 bases. The CDR3 loop reads CASRAPGTRRDTGELFF. CDR3 nucleotide sequence: TGTGCCAGCAGGGCCCCCGGGACTAGGCGTGACACCGGGGAGCTGTTTTTT.

In the case of this clone: The sample has other DNA sequences that encode this CDR3 too. The V call is TRBV7-2, the J call TRBJ1-2; 10 bases match TRBD1. V was clipped by 2 bases and J by 7 bases; unmatched bases: 1. This CDR3 has 13 amino acids. Per the germline V gene, CDR1 is SGHTA and CDR2 is FQGNSA. CDR3 nucleotides: TGTGCCAGCAGCTTAAGACAGGGGGCTGGCTACACCTTC. Translating it yields CASSLRQGAGYTF.

V is TRBV10-3 and J is TRBJ2-3, with D perhaps matching TRBD1 (6 bases). This CDR3 is 11 amino acids long. Germline V lookup: CDR1 ENHRY, CDR2 SYGVKD. The V end lost 3 bases, the J end lost 12 bases, and 10 bases lay between the germline ends. CDR3 in DNA: TGTGCCATCAGTGACGGGACACACCAGTATTTT. It codes for CAISDGTHQYF.

As regards this clone: Other DNA sequences of this sample code for an identical CDR3. The V gene is TRBV28, the J gene TRBJ2-1; TRBD2 might be the D (5 bases). CDR1 MDHEN and CDR2 SYDVKM come from the germline V gene. The V end lost 2 bases, the J end lost 7 bases, and 6 bases lay between the germline ends. CDR3 length: 12 amino acids. In DNA, the CDR3 is TGTGCCAGCAGTTTACGGAGGAATGAGCAGTTCTTC. Protein: CASSLRRNEQFF.